The rows below give T cell receptor beta chains drawn from one sample of a study of T cell repertoires in cytomegalovirus infection. TCRdb re-derived calls from the reads in MiXCR, one entry per CDR3 protein. In the table there are 900,000 to 950,000 distinct CDR3 sequences, around 30% of which are singletons. Their specific antigens are unknown. Source: cultured CD8+ T cells from PBMCs, taken from culture after CMV antigen stimulation. These receptors were taken from a human donor in good health (CMV status not recorded). Some clones in this sample may be carry-over from other donors' samples. The CDR3 runs from the conserved cysteine through the conserved F or W. Each record gives: J gene, clone size, D gene, V gene, CDR3 DNA, CDR3 protein. A D gene is named only where the DNA matches it firmly. Where a row states a size, it is once, few, many or the class of an expanded clone; other rows omit it.

>TRBJ2-3|.|TRBD2|TRBV9
TGTGCCAGCAGCGTACCGACTAGCGGGGGCCCCGCCGATACGCAGTATTTT
CASSVPTSGGPADTQYF
>TRBJ2-5|.|.|TRBV7-7
TGTGCTAGCAGCAGAGACTTCACTATTGGTGCCCAAGAGACCCAGTACTTC
CASSRDFTIGAQETQYF
>TRBJ2-1|few|TRBD1|TRBV4-1
TGCGCCAGCAGCCAAGAACAGGGGGCGCCCGATGAGCAGTTCTTC
CASSQEQGAPDEQFF
>TRBJ2-3|few|.|TRBV6-1
TGTGCCAGCAGTGAAATCGGAGGGACAAGCACAGATACGCAGTATTTT
CASSEIGGTSTDTQYF
>TRBJ2-1|.|.|TRBV14
TGTGCCAGCAGCCAAGCTGGCAGCGTTAGGAGCTCCTACAATGAGCAGTTCTTC
CASSQAGSVRSSYNEQFF
>TRBJ2-3|.|.|TRBV4-3
TGCACCAGCAGCCAAGATGGGGGGACGGGCTCTAGCACAGATACGCAGTATTTT
CTSSQDGGTGSSTDTQYF
>TRBJ2-5|.|.|TRBV10-2
TGCGCCAGCAGTGATGGGGCAGCGGGTGAGACCCAGTACTTC
CASSDGAAGETQYF
>TRBJ2-1|.|.|TRBV4-3
TGCGCCAGCAGCCAGGCGATAGCGGAGAGCTCCTACAATGAGCAGTTCTTC
CASSQAIAESSYNEQFF
>TRBJ1-2|.|.|TRBV20-1
TGCAGTGCTCGAACCGGGCCGGCCACTAGTGGCTACACCTTC
CSARTGPATSGYTF
>TRBJ1-2|.|.|TRBV12-3/TRBV12-4
TGTGCCAGCAGTCTCCCGGGCAGGGACTATGGCTACACCTTC
CASSLPGRDYGYTF
>TRBJ1-2|few|.|TRBV10-3
TGTGCCATCAGTGAGGGCCAGGATCTCAGGGGCTACACCTTC
CAISEGQDLRGYTF
>TRBJ2-2|.|.|TRBV5-8
TGTGCCAGCAGCTTGGACAGGGGACTATTTGAGGCCGGGGAGCTGTTTTTT
CASSLDRGLFEAGELFF
>TRBJ1-1|.|.|TRBV28
TGTGCCAGCAGACTCGACAGGATCTTAACTGAAGCTTTCTTT
CASRLDRILTEAFF
>TRBJ1-5|once|.|TRBV6-1
TGTGCCAGCAGGGTGGACGGCAGCAATCAGCCCCAGCATTTT
CASRVDGSNQPQHF
>TRBJ2-3|.|TRBD2|TRBV7-6
TGTGCCAGCAGCTTAGCGCCTAGCGGAAGCACAGATACGCAGTATTTT
CASSLAPSGSTDTQYF
>TRBJ2-1|.|.|TRBV5-4
TGTGCCAGCAGCTTCTTCGCGGGGCCGGGTAATGAGCAGTTCTTC
CASSFFAGPGNEQFF
>TRBJ1-5|.|.|TRBV7-6
TGTGCCAGCAGCTTCCGGGCAGGAGGACAGCCCCAGCATTTT
CASSFRAGGQPQHF
>TRBJ2-1|.|TRBD2|TRBV19
TGTGCCAGTAGTAAGGCGGGACTAAACAATGAGCAGTTCTTC
CASSKAGLNNEQFF
>TRBJ1-5|.|TRBD1|TRBV7-8
TGTGCCAGCAGAACTGGGACAGGTACTCATCAGCCCCAGCATTTT
CASRTGTGTHQPQHF
>TRBJ1-1|.|.|TRBV12-3/TRBV12-4
TGTGCCAGCAGAAGGACAGCGCACACTGAAGCTTTCTTT
CASRRTAHTEAFF
>TRBJ1-1|many|.|TRBV19
TGTGCCAGCAGCATGGGAGAGGGGACTGAAGCTTTCTTT
CASSMGEGTEAFF
>TRBJ1-5|many|.|TRBV7-8
TGTGCCAGCAGCTTAGTTGGGGGGCGCAGCAATCAGCCCCAGCATTTT
CASSLVGGRSNQPQHF
>TRBJ1-4|.|.|TRBV7-9
TGTGCCAGCAGCTTACTGCAGGGAGCAACTAATGAAAAACTGTTTTTT
CASSLLQGATNEKLFF
>TRBJ1-5|.|.|TRBV27
TGTGCCAGCAGGTTAGCCGGAGGCAATCAGCCCCAGCATTTT
CASRLAGGNQPQHF
>TRBJ2-3|.|.|TRBV12-3/TRBV12-4
TGTGCCAGCAGCACGGACATCGCCGGCACAGATACGCAGTATTTT
CASSTDIAGTDTQYF
>TRBJ1-6|.|.|TRBV20-1
TGCAGTGCTTTCCTACTAGTGGATTCACCCCTCCACTTT
CSAFLLVDSPLHF
>TRBJ1-1|.|.|TRBV5-5
TGTGCCAGCAGCTTGGAGGGGTACGGGGACACTGAAGCTTTCTTT
CASSLEGYGDTEAFF
>TRBJ1-3|.|.|TRBV7-6
TGTGCCAGCTGGGAAGGGGTGGGGGGTACAGCTGGAAACACCATATATTTT
CASWEGVGGTAGNTIYF
>TRBJ1-1|.|.|TRBV29-1
TGCAGCGGCCAGACATCTGAAGCTTTCTTT
CSGQTSEAFF
>TRBJ1-2|.|TRBD1|TRBV7-9
TGTGCCAGTAGTGCCCCGGACAGGGGGTCAGATGGCTACACCTTC
CASSAPDRGSDGYTF
>TRBJ2-7|.|TRBD1|TRBV10-3
TGTGCCATCAGTGAGTCGACCCCCGGGACAGGGGGCTACGAGCAGTACTTC
CAISESTPGTGGYEQYF
>TRBJ2-1|few|TRBD1|TRBV25-1
TGTGCCAGCAGTGGCAACTCCGGACAGGTGGCGTTCTTC
CASSGNSGQVAFF
>TRBJ2-1|.|.|TRBV14
TGTGCCAGCAGCCAAGAATTAATAGGGGCCAAATACAATGAGCAGTTCTTC
CASSQELIGAKYNEQFF
>TRBJ2-7|.|.|TRBV6-1
TGTGCCAGCAGTGGGAACCTTCTAGCGGAGCAGTACTTC
CASSGNLLAEQYF
>TRBJ1-2|.|.|TRBV9
TGTGCCAGCAGCGCCTGGGGACGTAACTATGGCTACACCTTC
CASSAWGRNYGYTF
>TRBJ1-6|few|.|TRBV4-1
.
CASSQDYSGQGDSPLHF
>TRBJ2-1|few|.|TRBV19
TGTGCCAGTACCAATACCTGGTATGAGCAGTTCTTC
CASTNTWYEQFF
>TRBJ2-7|few|.|TRBV7-9
TGTGCCAGCAGCTCCTCCTTAGAGGGGAGCCTCTACGAGCAGTACTTC
CASSSSLEGSLYEQYF
>TRBJ2-3|.|.|TRBV9
TGTGCCAGCAGCGTAACGTTTTTGCGGGTTCCGGATACGCAGTATTTT
CASSVTFLRVPDTQYF
>TRBJ1-2|few|.|TRBV12-3/TRBV12-4
TGTGCCAGCAGTTTAGTAGGTTGGCAGGACTATGGCTACACCTTC
CASSLVGWQDYGYTF
>TRBJ2-7|.|.|TRBV3-1
TGTGCCAGCAGCCAAGAGGCGGCTGCAAGCTCCTACGAGCAGTACTTC
CASSQEAAASSYEQYF
>TRBJ2-6|.|.|TRBV29-1
TGCAGCGTTGAAGATCAAAGAGGGGCCAACGTCCTGACTTTC
CSVEDQRGANVLTF
>TRBJ1-6|.|.|TRBV5-6
TGTGCCAGCAGCGAGACAGAAAACTATAATTCACCCCTCCACTTT
CASSETENYNSPLHF
>TRBJ1-3|.|TRBD1|TRBV12-3/TRBV12-4
TGTGCCAGCAGTCTCGGGACAGTACTATCAGGAAACACCATATATTTT
CASSLGTVLSGNTIYF
>TRBJ2-7|.|TRBD1|TRBV5-1
TGCGCCAGCAGCGTATCCGGGACAGCTACCTACGAGCAGTACTTC
CASSVSGTATYEQYF
>TRBJ2-1|.|.|TRBV11-2
TGTGCCAGCAGCCCAGGGGACGCTCAGTTCTTC
CASSPGDAQFF
>TRBJ1-1|once|.|TRBV19
TGTGCCAGTAGTACCTCTACGGTGAACACTGAAGCTTTCTTT
CASSTSTVNTEAFF
>TRBJ2-7|.|.|TRBV12-5
TGTGCTAGTGGTTGGATACTCGGGACTGACTACGAGCAGTACTTC
CASGWILGTDYEQYF
>TRBJ1-1|.|TRBD1|TRBV7-9
TGTGCCAGCAGCTTAAGGGACAGAGACACTGAAGCTTTCTTT
CASSLRDRDTEAFF
>TRBJ1-2|.|TRBD1|TRBV4-1
TGCGCCAGCAGCCAGGGACAGGCGACCTATGGCTACACCTTC
CASSQGQATYGYTF
>TRBJ1-1|.|.|TRBV6-5
TGTGCCAGCAGTTATAAATCCGGGGGGGGATACACTGAAGCTTTCTTT
CASSYKSGGGYTEAFF
>TRBJ2-3|.|.|TRBV28
TGTGCCAGCAGTTCGGACTTGACTTTAGATACGCAGTATTTT
CASSSDLTLDTQYF